Listed here are 14 T cell receptor beta chains from one sample, sequenced in a study of response to subunit inactivated influenza vaccine. MiXCR, run by TCRdb on the RT-PCR reads, gives a single entry per CDR3 protein. This sample has roughly 790,000 distinct CDR3 sequences; 21% occur once, and the top ten carry 9.5% to 13%. Sequenced here: PBMCs from blood, sampled roughly 5 days after vaccination. The source of these receptors is a man aged 45-65 years who received an inactivated influenza vaccine.

This clonotype showed up just a few times. This sequence joins TRBV11-1 and TRBJ1-5, with TRBD1 as a possible D gene (5 bases). The CDR3 length is 18 residues. CDR1 and CDR2 from the germline V gene are SGHAT and FQDESV (reference sequence). V gave up 1 base and J gave up 0 bases, with 16 bases separating them. CDR3: CASSLGEGSGASNQPQHF. The DNA of the CDR3 is TGTGCCAGCAGCTTAGGGGAGGGGAGTGGGGCTAGCAATCAGCCCCAGCATTTT.

This clonotype has a handful of counts. The V call is TRBV27, the J call TRBJ2-1; D possibly matches TRBD1 or TRBD2 (7 bases each). The CDR3 covers 18 residues. Germline V lookup: CDR1 MNHEY, CDR2 SMNVEV (reference sequence). V lost 4 bases and J lost 2, with 21 bases in between. The CDR3: CASSSGGGGRYAYNEQFF. The CDR3 nucleotides read TGTGCCAGCAGTTCCGGGGGAGGGGGCAGGTACGCCTACAATGAGCAGTTCTTC.

The sample holds many counts of this clonotype. The chain employs TRBV12-3 or TRBV12-4 and TRBJ2-7; D is ambiguous. The ends were cut back, 6 bases at V and 2 bases at J, with 14 bases in the middle. The CDR3 is 14 residues long. The CDR3 DNA is TGTGCCAGCAGGCCCGAAGCAGAGACCTACGAGCAGTACTTC. Its protein product is CASRPEAETYEQYF.

The V call is TRBV5-6, the J call TRBJ2-7, with a weak D call TRBD1 (6 bases). The germline V and J ends were trimmed by 5 bases and 2 bases, with 14 bases remaining between them. The CDR3 contains 14 residues. CDR1 and CDR2 (germline): SGHDT, YYEEEE. The CDR3 region is CASRRDNSPYEQYF. CDR3 DNA: TGTGCCAGCAGGAGGGACAACTCGCCCTACGAGCAGTACTTC.

The chain couples TRBV4-1 to TRBJ2-7; 7 bases match TRBD1. The length of the CDR3 is 14 residues. The germline gives CDR1 MGHRA, CDR2 YSYEKL. J was trimmed by 5 bases and V by 1 base; bases with no gene match: 5. CDR3 region: CASSQGQGQDEQYF. CDR3 sequence (DNA): TGCGCCAGCAGCCAAGGACAGGGTCAAGACGAGCAGTACTTC.

This clonotype turned up a few times. V and J are TRBV7-9 and TRBJ1-1; 10 bases fit TRBD1. The ends lost 0 bases at V and 4 bases at J; junction bases unmatched: 8. The CDR3 is 17 residues long. Looked up from germline, CDR1 is SEHNR and CDR2 is FQNEAQ (reference sequence). The CDR3 is CASSLASDRGFGTEAFF. Written as DNA, the CDR3 is TGTGCCAGCAGCTTAGCGTCGGACAGGGGGTTCGGCACTGAAGCTTTCTTT.

This sequence joins TRBV6-1 and TRBJ1-2; unclear D gene. Per the germline V gene, CDR1 is MNHNS and CDR2 is SASEGT. Trimming left V 5 bases short and J 3 bases short, with 10 bases between. The CDR3 runs to 13 residues. CDR3 DNA sequence: TGTGCCAGCAGTCGGGCGGGATACTATGGCTACACCTTC. This gives the protein CASSRAGYYGYTF.

The genes are TRBV5-1 and TRBJ1-3; D is ambiguous. From germline, CDR1 is SGHRS and CDR2 YFSETQ. The CDR3 is made up of 14 amino acids. Trimming took off 4 bases at V and 4 bases at J, with 12 bases between the two ends. Written as DNA, the CDR3 is TGCGCCAGCAGCAAACAGCTTGGAGGAAACACCATATATTTT. It translates to CASSKQLGGNTIYF.

The chain uses TRBV5-6 and TRBJ2-1; 7 nucleotides align to TRBD1. The CDR3 loop spans 15 amino acids. The V gene end was trimmed by 4 bases and the J gene end by 0 bases; junction bases not matched to a gene: 4. CDR1 and CDR2 (germline): SGHDT, YYEEEE. CDR3 bases: TGTGCCAGCAGCACAGACAGGGTCTCCTACAATGAGCAGTTCTTC. Protein sequence: CASSTDRVSYNEQFF.

The V and J genes are TRBV11-2 and TRBJ2-1; D not resolved. V lost 0 bases to trimming and J lost 4 bases, with 10 bases between them. Per the germline V gene, CDR1 is SGHAT and CDR2 is FQNNGV. CDR3 length: 15 residues. Here the CDR3 DNA reads TGTGCCAGCAGCTTAGATCGCGGCGAGTACAATGAGCAGTTCTTC. Translated, it gives CASSLDRGEYNEQFF.

Comments on this clonotype: At one boundary the junction diverges from the germline segment, which might be a read error. This chain connects TRBV7-2 to TRBJ2-1; maybe TRBD1 (6 bases). CDR1 and CDR2 (germline): SGHTA, FQGNSA. The CDR3 consists of 16 residues. This CDR3 is CASSSQGPSGSNEQLF. The CDR3 nucleotides are TGTGCCAGCAGCTCGCAGGGGCCCTCAGGATCCAATGAGCAGCTCTTC.

The rearrangement uses TRBV6-1 and TRBJ1-2; 11 positions agree with TRBD1. The CDR3 is made up of 16 amino acids. Trimming took 6 bases from V and 3 from J; bases not matched to a gene: 9. CDR1 and CDR2 from the germline V gene are MNHNS and SASEGT. Here the CDR3 reads CASRPGQGVSDYGYTF. The CDR3, as DNA: TGTGCCAGCAGACCGGGACAGGGGGTGTCGGACTATGGCTACACCTTC.

This clonotype was found a few times. The chain links TRBV20-1 to TRBJ2-1; TRBD1 might be the D (5 bases). The CDR3 has 14 amino acids. The V and J ends lost 3 bases and 3 bases respectively, with 12 bases between them. Per the germline V gene, CDR1 is DFQATT and CDR2 is SNEGSKA (reference sequence). The CDR3 region has the DNA TGCAGTGCTAGGATCAGGGCCAGCTACAATGAGCAGTTCTTC. Encoded protein: CSARIRASYNEQFF.

This clonotype was detected many times. The J gene is TRBJ2-3, the V gene TRBV7-2; no clear D gene. Germline CDR1 and CDR2: SGHTA and FQGNSA. V was shortened by 4 bases and J by 5 bases, with 7 bases between the two germline ends. The CDR3 contains 12 residues. Here the CDR3 reads CASSSLKDTQYF. CDR3 sequence (DNA): TGTGCCAGCAGCTCACTAAAAGATACGCAGTATTTT.